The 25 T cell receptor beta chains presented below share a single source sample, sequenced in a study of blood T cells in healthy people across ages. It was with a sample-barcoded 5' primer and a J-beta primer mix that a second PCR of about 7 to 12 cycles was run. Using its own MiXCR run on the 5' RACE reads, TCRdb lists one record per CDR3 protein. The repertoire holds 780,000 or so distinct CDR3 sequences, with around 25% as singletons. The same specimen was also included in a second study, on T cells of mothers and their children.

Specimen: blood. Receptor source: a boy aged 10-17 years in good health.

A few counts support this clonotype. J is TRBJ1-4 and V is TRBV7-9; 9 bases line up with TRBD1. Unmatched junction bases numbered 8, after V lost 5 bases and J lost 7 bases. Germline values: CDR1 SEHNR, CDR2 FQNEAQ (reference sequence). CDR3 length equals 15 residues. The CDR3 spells CASSTRTGDVEKLFF. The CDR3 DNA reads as TGTGCCAGCAGCACCCGGACAGGGGACGTTGAAAAACTGTTTTTT.

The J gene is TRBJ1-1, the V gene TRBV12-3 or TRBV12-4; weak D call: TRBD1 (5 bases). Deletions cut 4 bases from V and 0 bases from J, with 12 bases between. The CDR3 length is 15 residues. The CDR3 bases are TGTGCCAGCAGTTACATCGGACAAGTGAACACTGAAGCTTTCTTT. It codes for CASSYIGQVNTEAFF.

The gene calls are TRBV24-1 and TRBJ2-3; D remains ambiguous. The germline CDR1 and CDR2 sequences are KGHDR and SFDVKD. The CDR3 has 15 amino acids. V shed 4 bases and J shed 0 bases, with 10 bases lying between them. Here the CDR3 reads CATSDESSSTDTQYF. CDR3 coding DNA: TGTGCCACCAGTGACGAGAGTTCTAGCACAGATACGCAGTATTTT.

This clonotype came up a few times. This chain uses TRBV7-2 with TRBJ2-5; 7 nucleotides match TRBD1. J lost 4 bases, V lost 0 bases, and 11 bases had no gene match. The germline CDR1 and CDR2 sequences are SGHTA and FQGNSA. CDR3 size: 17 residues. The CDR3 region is CASSLAQGGLRGETQYF. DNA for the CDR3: TGTGCCAGCAGCTTAGCGCAAGGGGGCCTGAGGGGAGAGACCCAGTACTTC.

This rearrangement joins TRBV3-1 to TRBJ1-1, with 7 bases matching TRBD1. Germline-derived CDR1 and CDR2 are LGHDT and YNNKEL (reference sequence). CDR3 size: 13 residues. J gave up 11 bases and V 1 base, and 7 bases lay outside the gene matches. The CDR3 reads CASSQVEGARAFF. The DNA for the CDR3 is TGTGCCAGCAGCCAAGTTGAGGGGGCGCGGGCTTTCTTT.

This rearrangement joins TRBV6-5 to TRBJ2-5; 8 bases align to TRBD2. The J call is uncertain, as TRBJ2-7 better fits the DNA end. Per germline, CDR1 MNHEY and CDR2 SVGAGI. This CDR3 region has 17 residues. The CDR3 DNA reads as TGTGCCAGCAGTTACTCTACATCTAGCGGGCTCTCCTACGAGCAGTACTTC. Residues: CASSYSTSSGLSYEQYF.

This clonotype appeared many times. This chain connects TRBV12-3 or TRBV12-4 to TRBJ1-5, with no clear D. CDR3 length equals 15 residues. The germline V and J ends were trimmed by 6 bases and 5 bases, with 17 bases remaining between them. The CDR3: CASRPSSNIHQPQHF. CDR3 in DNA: TGTGCCAGCAGACCCAGTAGTAATATCCATCAGCCCCAGCATTTT.

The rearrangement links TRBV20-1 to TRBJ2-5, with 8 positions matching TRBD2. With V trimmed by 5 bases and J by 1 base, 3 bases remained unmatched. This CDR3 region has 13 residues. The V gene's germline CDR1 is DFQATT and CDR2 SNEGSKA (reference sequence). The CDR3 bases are TGCAGTGCTCTTAGCGGGACCCAAGAGACCCAGTACTTC. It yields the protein CSALSGTQETQYF.

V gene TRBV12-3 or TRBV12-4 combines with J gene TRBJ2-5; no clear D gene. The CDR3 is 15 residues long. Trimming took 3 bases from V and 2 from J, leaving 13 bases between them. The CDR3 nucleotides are TGTGCCAGCAGTTTGCGTCGTGCAGAGCAAGAGACCCAGTACTTC. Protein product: CASSLRRAEQETQYF.

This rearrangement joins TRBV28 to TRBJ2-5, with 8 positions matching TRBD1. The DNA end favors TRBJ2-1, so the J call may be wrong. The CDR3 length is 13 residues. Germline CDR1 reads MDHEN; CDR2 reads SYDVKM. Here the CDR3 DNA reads TGTGCCAGCAGTACGGACAGGGAGAATGAGCAGTTCTTC. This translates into CASSTDRENEQFF.

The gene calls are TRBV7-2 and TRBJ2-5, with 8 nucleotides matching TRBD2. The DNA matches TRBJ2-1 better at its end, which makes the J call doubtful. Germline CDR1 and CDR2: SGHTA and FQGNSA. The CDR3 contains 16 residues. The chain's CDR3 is CASSLAYGRAYNEQFF. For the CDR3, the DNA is TGTGCCAGCAGCTTAGCGTACGGGAGGGCCTACAATGAGCAGTTCTTC.

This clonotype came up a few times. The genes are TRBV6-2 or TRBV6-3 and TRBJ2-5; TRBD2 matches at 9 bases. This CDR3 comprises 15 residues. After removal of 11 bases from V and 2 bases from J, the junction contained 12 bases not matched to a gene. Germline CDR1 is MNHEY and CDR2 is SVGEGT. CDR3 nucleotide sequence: TGTGCCTCCCAGGCTAGCGGGATGACACAAGAGACCCAGTACTTC. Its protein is CASQASGMTQETQYF.

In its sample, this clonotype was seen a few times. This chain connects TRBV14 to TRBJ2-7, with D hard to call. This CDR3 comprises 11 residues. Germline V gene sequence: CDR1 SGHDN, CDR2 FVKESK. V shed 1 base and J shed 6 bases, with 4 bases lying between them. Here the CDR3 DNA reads TGTGCCAGCAGCCAAGCGAGCGAGCAGTACTTC. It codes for CASSQASEQYF.

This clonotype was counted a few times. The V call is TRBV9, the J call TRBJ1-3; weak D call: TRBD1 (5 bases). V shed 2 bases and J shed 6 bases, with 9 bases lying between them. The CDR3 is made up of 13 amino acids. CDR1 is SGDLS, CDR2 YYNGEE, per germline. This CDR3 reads CASSVKGTNTIYF. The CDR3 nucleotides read TGTGCCAGCAGCGTGAAAGGGACAAACACCATATATTTT.

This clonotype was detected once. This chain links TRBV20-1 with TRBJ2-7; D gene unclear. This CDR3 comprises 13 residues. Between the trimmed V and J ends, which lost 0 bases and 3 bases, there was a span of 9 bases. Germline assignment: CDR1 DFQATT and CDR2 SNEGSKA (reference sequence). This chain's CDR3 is CSARDKVGYEQYF. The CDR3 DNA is TGCAGTGCTAGAGATAAAGTAGGCTACGAGCAGTACTTC.

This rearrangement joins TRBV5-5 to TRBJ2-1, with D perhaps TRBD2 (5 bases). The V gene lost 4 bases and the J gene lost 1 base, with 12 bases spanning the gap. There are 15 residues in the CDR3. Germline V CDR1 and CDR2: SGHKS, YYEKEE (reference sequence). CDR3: CASSPTRESYNEQFF. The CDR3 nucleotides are TGTGCCAGCAGCCCAACCCGGGAATCCTACAATGAGCAGTTCTTC.

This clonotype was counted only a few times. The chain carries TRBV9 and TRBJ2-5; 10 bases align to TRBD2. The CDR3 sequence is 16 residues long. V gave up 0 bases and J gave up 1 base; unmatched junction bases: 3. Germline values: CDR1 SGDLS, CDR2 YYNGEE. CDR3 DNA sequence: TGTGCCAGCAGCGTAGGGGCTAGCGGGGGCCAAGAGACCCAGTACTTC. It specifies CASSVGASGGQETQYF.

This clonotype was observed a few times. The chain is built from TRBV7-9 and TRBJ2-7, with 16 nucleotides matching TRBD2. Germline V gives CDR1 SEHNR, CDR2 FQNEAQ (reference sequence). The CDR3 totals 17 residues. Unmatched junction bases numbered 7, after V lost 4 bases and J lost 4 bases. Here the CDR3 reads CASSSGTSGRARYEQYF. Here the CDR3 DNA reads TGTGCCAGCAGCTCCGGGACTAGCGGGAGGGCACGGTACGAGCAGTACTTC.

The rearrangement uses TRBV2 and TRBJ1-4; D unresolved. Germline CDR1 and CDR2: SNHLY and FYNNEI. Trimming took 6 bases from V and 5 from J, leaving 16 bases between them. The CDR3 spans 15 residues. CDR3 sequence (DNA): TGTGCCAGCAGAAACCTACAGATCTCCAATGAAAAACTGTTTTTT. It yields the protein CASRNLQISNEKLFF.

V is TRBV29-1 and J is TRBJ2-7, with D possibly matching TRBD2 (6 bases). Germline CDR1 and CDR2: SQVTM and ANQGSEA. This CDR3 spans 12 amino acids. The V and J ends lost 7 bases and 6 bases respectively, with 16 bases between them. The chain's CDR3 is CSGGETYGEQYF. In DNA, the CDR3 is TGCAGCGGGGGGGAAACGTACGGCGAGCAGTACTTC.

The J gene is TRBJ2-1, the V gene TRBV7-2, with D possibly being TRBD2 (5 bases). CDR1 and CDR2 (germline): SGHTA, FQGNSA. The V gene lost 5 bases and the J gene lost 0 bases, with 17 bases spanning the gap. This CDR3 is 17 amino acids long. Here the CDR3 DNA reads TGTGCCAGCAGCCCACGGGCGGGCTCTAGCTCCTACAATGAGCAGTTCTTC. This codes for CASSPRAGSSSYNEQFF. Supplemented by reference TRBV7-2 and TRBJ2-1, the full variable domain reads GAGVSQSPSNKVTEKGKDVELRCDPISGHTALYWYRQSLGQGLEFLIYFQGNSAPDKSGLPSDRFSAERTGGSVSTLTIQRTQQEDSAVYLCASSPRAGSSSYNEQFFGPGTRLTVL.

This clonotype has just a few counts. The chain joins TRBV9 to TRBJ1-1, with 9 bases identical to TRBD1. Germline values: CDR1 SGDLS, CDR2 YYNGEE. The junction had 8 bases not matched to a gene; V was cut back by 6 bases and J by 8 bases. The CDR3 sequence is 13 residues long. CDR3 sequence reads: CASNPSGTGEAFF. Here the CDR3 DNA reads TGTGCCAGCAACCCCTCCGGGACAGGGGAAGCTTTCTTT.

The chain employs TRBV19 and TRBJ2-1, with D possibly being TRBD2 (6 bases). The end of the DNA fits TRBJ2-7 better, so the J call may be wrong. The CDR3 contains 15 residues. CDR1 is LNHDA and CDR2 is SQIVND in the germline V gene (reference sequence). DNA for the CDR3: TGTGCCAGTAGTACGGGGGTCTCTCCCTCCTACGAGCAGTACTTC. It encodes CASSTGVSPSYEQYF.

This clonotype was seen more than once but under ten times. CDR3 DNA sequence: TGTGCCAGCAGTGAAAAGACTAGCGGGGCGGATACGCAGTATTTT. It codes for CASSEKTSGADTQYF. This chain connects TRBV6-4 to TRBJ2-3, with 11 bases aligning to TRBD2. The CDR3 is made up of 15 amino acids. V lost 3 bases to trimming and J lost 6 bases; unmatched junction nucleotides: 5. Germline V gene sequence: CDR1 MRHNA, CDR2 SNTAGT.

CDR3 residues: CASSIRAGGLTGELFF. The CDR3 bases are TGTGCCAGTAGTATAAGGGCGGGGGGACTCACCGGGGAGCTGTTTTTT. This chain uses TRBV19 with TRBJ2-2, with 8 bases that match TRBD2. The CDR3 covers 16 residues. J gave up 4 bases and V 2 bases, and 6 bases lay outside the gene matches. From germline, CDR1 is LNHDA and CDR2 SQIVND (reference sequence).